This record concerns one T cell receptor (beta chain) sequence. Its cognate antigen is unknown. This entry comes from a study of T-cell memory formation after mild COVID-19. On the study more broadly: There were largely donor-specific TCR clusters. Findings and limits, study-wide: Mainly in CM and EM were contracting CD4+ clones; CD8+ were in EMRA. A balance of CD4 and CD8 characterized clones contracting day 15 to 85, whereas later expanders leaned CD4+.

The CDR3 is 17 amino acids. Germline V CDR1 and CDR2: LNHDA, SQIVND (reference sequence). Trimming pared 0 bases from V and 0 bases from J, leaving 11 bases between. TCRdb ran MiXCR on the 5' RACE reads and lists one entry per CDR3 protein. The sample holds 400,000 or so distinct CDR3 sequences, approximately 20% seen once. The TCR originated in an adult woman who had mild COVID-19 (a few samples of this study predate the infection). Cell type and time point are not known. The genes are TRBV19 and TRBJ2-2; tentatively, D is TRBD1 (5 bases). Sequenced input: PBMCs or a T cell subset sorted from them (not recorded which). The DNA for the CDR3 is TGTGCCAGTAGTATAGACCCTGGACACGCGAACACCGGGGAGCTGTTTTTT. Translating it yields CASSIDPGHANTGELFF.